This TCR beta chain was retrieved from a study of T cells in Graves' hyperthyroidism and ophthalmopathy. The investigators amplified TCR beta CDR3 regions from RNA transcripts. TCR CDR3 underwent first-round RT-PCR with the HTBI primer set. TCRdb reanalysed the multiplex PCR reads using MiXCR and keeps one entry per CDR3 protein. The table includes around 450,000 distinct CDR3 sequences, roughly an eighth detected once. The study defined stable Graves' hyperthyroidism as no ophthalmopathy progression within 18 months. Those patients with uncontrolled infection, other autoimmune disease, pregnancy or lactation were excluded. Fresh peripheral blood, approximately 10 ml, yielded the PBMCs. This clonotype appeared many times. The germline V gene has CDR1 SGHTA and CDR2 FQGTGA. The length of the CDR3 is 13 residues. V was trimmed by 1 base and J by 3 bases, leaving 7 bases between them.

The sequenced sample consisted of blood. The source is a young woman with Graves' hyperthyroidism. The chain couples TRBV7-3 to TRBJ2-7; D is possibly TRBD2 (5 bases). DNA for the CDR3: TGTGCCAGCAGCTTAATGGCGGGCTACGAGCAGTACTTC. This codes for CASSLMAGYEQYF.